A selection of T cell receptor beta chains follows, all from one sample in a study of cytotoxic CD8 clonotypes in ibrutinib-treated CLL. TCRdb's table, derived via immunoSEQ multiplex PCR, lists solely in-frame clones and lacks some. The data contain 150,000 to 200,000 clones, roughly 88% of them seen just once; the ten biggest clones take up 3%. This specimen was PBMCs, taken at disease progression, from a patient treated with ibrutinib. These receptor sequences come from a human donor with chronic lymphocytic leukemia. CDR3s include the opening cysteine and the closing phenylalanine or tryptophan. D genes are given only for firm matches. Clone size is not always given. Where it is, it says once, few, many or a class for expanded clones.

J gene: TRBJ1-5; clone size: .; V gene: TRBV2; D gene: TRBD1; CDR3 DNA: TGTGCCGGGTCGACAGGGGGTGGCGGCAATCAGCCCCAGCATTTT; CDR3 protein: CAGSTGGGGNQPQHF
J gene: TRBJ1-1; clone size: .; V gene: TRBV21-1; D gene: .; CDR3 DNA: TGTGCCAGCAGCATATACAACAGGGGGAACACTGAAGCTTTCTTT; CDR3 protein: CASSIYNRGNTEAFF
J gene: TRBJ2-1; clone size: .; V gene: TRBV20-1; D gene: .; CDR3 DNA: TGCAGTGCGACGAGAACCAATGAGCAGTTCTTC; CDR3 protein: CSATRTNEQFF
J gene: TRBJ1-1; clone size: few; V gene: TRBV5-1; D gene: .; CDR3 DNA: TGCGCCAGCAGTGCCGAGGGGTTGAACACTGAAGCTTTCTTT; CDR3 protein: CASSAEGLNTEAFF
J gene: TRBJ2-3; clone size: .; V gene: TRBV19; D gene: TRBD1; CDR3 DNA: TGTGCCAGTAGTTCGCAGACAGGGACAGATACGCAGTATTTT; CDR3 protein: CASSSQTGTDTQYF
J gene: TRBJ1-1; clone size: .; V gene: TRBV5-1; D gene: .; CDR3 DNA: TGCGCCAGCAGCTTGGAACGAGCTTTCTTT; CDR3 protein: CASSLERAFF
J gene: TRBJ2-2; clone size: .; V gene: TRBV28; D gene: TRBD1; CDR3 DNA: TGTGCCAGCAGTTCGACAGGGTTGGGCACCGGGGAGCTGTTTTTT; CDR3 protein: CASSSTGLGTGELFF
J gene: TRBJ2-3; clone size: .; V gene: TRBV7-2; D gene: .; CDR3 DNA: TGTGCCAGCAGCTTACAAGATACGCAGTATTTT; CDR3 protein: CASSLQDTQYF
J gene: TRBJ1-1; clone size: .; V gene: TRBV7-9; D gene: .; CDR3 DNA: TGTGCCAGCAGCCCCAGACAGTTCGCTGAAGCTTTCTTT; CDR3 protein: CASSPRQFAEAFF
J gene: TRBJ2-7; clone size: .; V gene: TRBV5-4; D gene: .; CDR3 DNA: TGTGCCAGCAGCTCTCGGGTGGGGCTATCCTACGAGCAGTACTTC; CDR3 protein: CASSSRVGLSYEQYF
J gene: TRBJ2-5; clone size: .; V gene: TRBV11-2; D gene: .; CDR3 DNA: TGTGCCAGCACCTTACAGGGAATGGTCGAGACCCAGTACTTC; CDR3 protein: CASTLQGMVETQYF
J gene: TRBJ2-7; clone size: .; V gene: TRBV12-5; D gene: TRBD2; CDR3 DNA: TGTGCTAGTGGCCTTACTAGCGGGGTCTACGAGCAGTACTTC; CDR3 protein: CASGLTSGVYEQYF
J gene: TRBJ1-1; clone size: .; V gene: TRBV7-2; D gene: .; CDR3 DNA: TGTGCCAGCAGTCGAGGACTCCAGAACACTGAAGCTTTCTTT; CDR3 protein: CASSRGLQNTEAFF
J gene: TRBJ2-3; clone size: .; V gene: TRBV9; D gene: TRBD1; CDR3 DNA: TGTGCCAGCAGCTCCTTTGGGACAGGGAATTCAGATACGCAGTATTTT; CDR3 protein: CASSSFGTGNSDTQYF
J gene: TRBJ1-2; clone size: .; V gene: TRBV30; D gene: TRBD1; CDR3 DNA: TGTGCCTGGAGTGTCGGGACAGGGGAAGGCTACACCTTC; CDR3 protein: CAWSVGTGEGYTF
J gene: TRBJ2-1; clone size: .; V gene: TRBV18; D gene: TRBD2; CDR3 DNA: TGTGCCAGCTCACCAAGAAGGGCTAGCGGTCTGGACAATGAGCAGTTCTTC; CDR3 protein: CASSPRRASGLDNEQFF
J gene: TRBJ1-2; clone size: .; V gene: TRBV19; D gene: .; CDR3 DNA: TGTGCCAGTAGACGCACAGGGTTAGCCTATGGCTACACCTTC; CDR3 protein: CASRRTGLAYGYTF
J gene: TRBJ2-5; clone size: once; V gene: TRBV2; D gene: .; CDR3 DNA: TGTGCCAGCAGCGCCGGGATTAGAAGGACCCAGTACTTC; CDR3 protein: CASSAGIRRTQYF
J gene: TRBJ1-4; clone size: once; V gene: TRBV5-1; D gene: TRBD1; CDR3 DNA: TGCGCCAGCAGCAAGGGACAGCCTAATGAAAAACTGTTTTTT; CDR3 protein: CASSKGQPNEKLFF
J gene: TRBJ2-7; clone size: few; V gene: TRBV4-3; D gene: .; CDR3 DNA: TGCGCCAGCAGCCCTATGACCGGGGCAGGCTACGAGCAGTACTTC; CDR3 protein: CASSPMTGAGYEQYF
J gene: TRBJ2-7; clone size: .; V gene: TRBV19; D gene: .; CDR3 DNA: TGTGCCAGTAGTAGGGGGACTTTCTACGAGCAGTACTTC; CDR3 protein: CASSRGTFYEQYF
J gene: TRBJ2-2; clone size: .; V gene: TRBV29-1; D gene: TRBD1; CDR3 DNA: TGCAGCGTTGAGCAGGGGGCAGGCGGGGAGCTGTTTTTT; CDR3 protein: CSVEQGAGGELFF
J gene: TRBJ2-2; clone size: .; V gene: TRBV5-4; D gene: .; CDR3 DNA: TGTGCCAGCAGCTTGGAGTCGACCGGGGAGCTGTTTTTT; CDR3 protein: CASSLESTGELFF
J gene: TRBJ2-2; clone size: .; V gene: TRBV4-1; D gene: TRBD1; CDR3 DNA: TGCGCCAGCAGCCAAGAGGGTCCGACAGGGGGCCCCGGGGAGCTGTTTTTT; CDR3 protein: CASSQEGPTGGPGELFF
J gene: TRBJ2-2; clone size: .; V gene: TRBV28; D gene: .; CDR3 DNA: TGTGCCAGCAGTTTATTGCAGAACACCGGGGAGCTGTTTTTT; CDR3 protein: CASSLLQNTGELFF
J gene: TRBJ2-5; clone size: .; V gene: TRBV11-2; D gene: TRBD2; CDR3 DNA: TGTGCCAGCAGCTTACGGCTAGCGGGTCAAGAGACCCAGTACTTC; CDR3 protein: CASSLRLAGQETQYF
J gene: TRBJ2-5; clone size: .; V gene: TRBV11-2; D gene: TRBD2; CDR3 DNA: TGTGCCAGCAGCTTAGACGGGGGGAGTCAAGAGACCCAGTACTTC; CDR3 protein: CASSLDGGSQETQYF
J gene: TRBJ1-2; clone size: .; V gene: TRBV20-1; D gene: .; CDR3 DNA: TGCAGTGCTACACAGGACTATGGCTACACCTTC; CDR3 protein: CSATQDYGYTF
J gene: TRBJ2-7; clone size: .; V gene: TRBV9; D gene: .; CDR3 DNA: TGTGCCAGCAGTGTGGGGGGAACATCCGAGCAGTACTTC; CDR3 protein: CASSVGGTSEQYF
J gene: TRBJ1-2; clone size: few; V gene: TRBV6-1; D gene: .; CDR3 DNA: TGTGCCAGCACCCTCGCGGGGCTTGGCTATGGCTACACCTTC; CDR3 protein: CASTLAGLGYGYTF
J gene: TRBJ2-1; clone size: .; V gene: TRBV6-1; D gene: TRBD2; CDR3 DNA: TGTGCCAGCCAGCGGGAGAGGGGGTACAATGAGCAGTTCTTC; CDR3 protein: CASQRERGYNEQFF